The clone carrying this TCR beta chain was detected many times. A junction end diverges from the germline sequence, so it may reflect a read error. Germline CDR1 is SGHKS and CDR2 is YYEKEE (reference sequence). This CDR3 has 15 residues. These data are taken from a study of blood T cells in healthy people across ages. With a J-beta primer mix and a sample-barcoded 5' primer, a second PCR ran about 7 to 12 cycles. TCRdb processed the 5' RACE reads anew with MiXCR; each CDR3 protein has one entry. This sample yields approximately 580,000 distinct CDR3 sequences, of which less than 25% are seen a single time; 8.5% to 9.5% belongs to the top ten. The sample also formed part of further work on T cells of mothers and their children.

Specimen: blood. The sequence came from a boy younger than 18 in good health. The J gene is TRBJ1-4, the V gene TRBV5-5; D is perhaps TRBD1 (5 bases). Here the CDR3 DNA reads TGCGCCAGCAGCCGGGGGGATTCAACTAATGAAAAACTGTTTTTT. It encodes CASSRGDSTNEKLFF. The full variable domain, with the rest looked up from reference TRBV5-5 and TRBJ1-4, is DAGVTQSPTHLIKTRGQQVTLRCSPISGHKSVSWYQQVLGQGPQFIFQYYEKEERGRGNFPDRFSARQFPNYSSELNVNALLLGDSALYLCASSRGDSTNEKLFFGSGTQLSVL.